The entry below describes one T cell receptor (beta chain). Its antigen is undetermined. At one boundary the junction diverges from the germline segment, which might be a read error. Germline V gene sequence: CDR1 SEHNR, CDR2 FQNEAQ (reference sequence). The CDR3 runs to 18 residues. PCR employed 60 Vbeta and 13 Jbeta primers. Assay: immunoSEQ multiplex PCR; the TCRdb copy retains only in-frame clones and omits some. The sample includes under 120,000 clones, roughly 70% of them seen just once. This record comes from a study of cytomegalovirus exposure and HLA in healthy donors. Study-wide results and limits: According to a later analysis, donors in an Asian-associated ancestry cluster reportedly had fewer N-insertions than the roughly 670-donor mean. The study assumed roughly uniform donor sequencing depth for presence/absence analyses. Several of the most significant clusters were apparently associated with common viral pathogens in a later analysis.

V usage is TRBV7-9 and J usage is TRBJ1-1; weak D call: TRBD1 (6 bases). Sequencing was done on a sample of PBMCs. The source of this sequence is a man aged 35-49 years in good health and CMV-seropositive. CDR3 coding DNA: TGTGCCAGCAGCTCACCCCCCGTGGGGGGGCGCTTGAAGACTGAAGCTTTCTTT. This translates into CASSSPPVGGRLKTEAFF.